The 2 T cell receptor beta chains presented below share a single source sample, sequenced in a study of T cell clones after liver transplantation. Some clones are missing from TCRdb's copy, which holds only in-frame ones; the method was immunoSEQ multiplex PCR. The sample consists of about 100,000 clones, 75% to 90% of them appearing once. The source was CD4+ T cells from blood, collected before liver transplant. These receptors all stem from a human donor who received a liver transplant.

This CDR3 reads CASSLVGSSYEQYF. CDR3 nucleotides: TGTGCCAGCAGCTTGGTGGGGAGCTCTTACGAGCAGTACTTC. V usage is TRBV5-4 and J usage is TRBJ2-7, with D tentatively TRBD2 (5 bases). This CDR3 is 14 amino acids long. Germline V gene data show CDR1 as SGHNT and CDR2 as YYREEE (reference sequence). Trimming removed 0 bases at V and 4 bases at J, with 11 bases between. The whole variable domain, remainder taken from reference TRBV5-4 and TRBJ2-7, is ETGVTQSPTHLIKTRGQQVTLRCSSQSGHNTVSWYQQALGQGPQFIFQYYREEENGRGNFPPRFSGLQFPNYSSELNVNALELDDSALYLCASSLVGSSYEQYFGPGTRLTVT.

The chain couples TRBV5-1 to TRBJ2-7; D perhaps matches TRBD1 (6 bases). There are 17 residues in the CDR3. V was clipped by 1 base and J by 3 bases, with 20 bases between them. The germline gives CDR1 SGHRS, CDR2 YFSETQ. CDR3 amino acids: CASSLYGPGHANYEQYF. CDR3 bases: TGCGCCAGCAGCTTGTATGGTCCGGGACACGCAAACTACGAGCAGTACTTC.